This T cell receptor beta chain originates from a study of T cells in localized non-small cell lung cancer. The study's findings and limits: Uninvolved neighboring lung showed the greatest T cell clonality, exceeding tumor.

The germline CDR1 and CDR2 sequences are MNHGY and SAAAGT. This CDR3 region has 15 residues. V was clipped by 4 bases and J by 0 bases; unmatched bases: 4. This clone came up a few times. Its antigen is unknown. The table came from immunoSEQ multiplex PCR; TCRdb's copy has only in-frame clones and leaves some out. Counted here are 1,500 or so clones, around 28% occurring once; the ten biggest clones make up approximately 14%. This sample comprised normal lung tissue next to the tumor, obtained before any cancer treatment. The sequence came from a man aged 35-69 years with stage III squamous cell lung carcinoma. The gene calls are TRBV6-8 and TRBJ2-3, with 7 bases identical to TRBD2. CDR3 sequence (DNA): TGTGCCAGCAGTTCGCGCGGGGGTAGCACAGATACGCAGTATTTT. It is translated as CASSSRGGSTDTQYF.